This entry lists 18 T cell receptor beta chains sequenced from one sample in a study of blood T cell repertoires in COVID-19. Sequencing used immunoSEQ multiplex PCR; TCRdb keeps in-frame clones, though not all of them. This table holds 300,000 to 500,000 clones, approximately 90% found once. Material for sequencing was PBMCs or T cells enriched from blood (not recorded which). The receptors shown here come from a woman aged 25 to 39 with acute COVID-19.

The chain recombines TRBV30 with TRBJ1-2; D gene unclear. CDR1 GTSNPN and CDR2 SVGIG come from the germline V gene (reference sequence). Trimming removed 0 bases from V and 4 bases from J, with 9 bases in between. CDR3 length: 13 amino acids. As DNA, the CDR3 is TGTGCCTGGAGTGTACAGCCCCTCTATGGCTACACCTTC. It translates to CAWSVQPLYGYTF.

Turning to this clone: Other DNA sequences from this sample encode an identical CDR3 as well. The rearrangement uses TRBV5-1 and TRBJ1-4; TRBD1 aligns across 7 bases. This CDR3 spans 15 amino acids. Trimming took 4 bases from V and 5 from J; bases not matched to a gene: 8. CDR1 SGHRS and CDR2 YFSETQ come from the germline V gene. CDR3 DNA: TGCGCCAGCAGCCTAGAGGGGGCCCCGAATGAAAAACTGTTTTTT. Translating it yields CASSLEGAPNEKLFF.

This chain connects TRBV6-5 to TRBJ1-6; D gene uncertain. There are 15 residues in the CDR3. CDR1 MNHEY and CDR2 SVGAGI come from the germline V gene. The ends were cut back, 10 bases at V and 5 bases at J, with 18 bases in the middle. The CDR3 bases are TGTGCCACCCGGGTCCTAAACGATAATAATTCACCCCTCCACTTT. Translation gives CATRVLNDNNSPLHF.

This clone was seen a handful of times. V gene TRBV2 combines with J gene TRBJ2-7; 7 positions agree with TRBD1. CDR3 length: 18 residues. V shed 2 bases and J 4 bases; nucleotides not matched to a gene: 17. Germline CDR1 reads SNHLY; CDR2 reads FYNNEI. CDR3 amino acids: CASSEYWTGLNTGYEQYF. The CDR3 bases are TGTGCCAGCAGTGAATACTGGACAGGTTTGAATACGGGATACGAGCAGTACTTC.

This chain uses TRBV2 with TRBJ2-7; D is uncertain. The V end was cut by 1 base, the J end by 3 bases, with 16 bases between. The CDR3 runs to 16 residues. Germline V gene data show CDR1 as SNHLY and CDR2 as FYNNEI. The CDR3 is CASSEGPLSVFYEQYF. In nucleotides, the CDR3 is TGTGCCAGCAGTGAAGGGCCCCTGTCTGTGTTCTACGAGCAGTACTTC. The whole variable domain, remainder taken from reference TRBV2 and TRBJ2-7, is EPEVTQTPSHQVTQMGQEVILRCVPISNHLYFYWYRQILGQKVEFLVSFYNNEISEKSEIFDDQFSVERPDGSNFTLKIRSTKLEDSAMYFCASSEGPLSVFYEQYFGPGTRLTVT.

This chain connects TRBV3-1 (or the pseudogene TRBV3-2) to TRBJ2-2; TRBD1 matches at 11 bases. The CDR3 spans 17 residues. Looked up from germline, CDR1 is LGHDT and CDR2 is YNNKEL (reference sequence). Germline trimming cut 1 base from V and 3 bases from J; bases unmatched to any gene: 4. The CDR3 DNA is TGTGCCAGCAGCCAAGCGGGGGACAGGGGGTACACCGGGGAGCTGTTTTTT. Amino acids: CASSQAGDRGYTGELFF.

This chain joins TRBV19 and TRBJ2-5; D is uncertain. Germline loops: CDR1 LNHDA, CDR2 SQIVND (reference sequence). The germline V and J ends were trimmed by 0 bases and 2 bases, with 7 bases remaining between them. The CDR3 has 14 residues. The CDR3 loop reads CASSIEVQQETQYF. CDR3 coding DNA: TGTGCCAGTAGTATAGAGGTACAGCAAGAGACCCAGTACTTC.

The V and J genes are TRBV9 and TRBJ2-3; 10 positions match TRBD2. The CDR3 is 16 amino acids. The germline V gene has CDR1 SGDLS and CDR2 YYNGEE. Trimming removed 3 bases from V and 2 bases from J; junction bases left unmatched: 6. This chain's CDR3 is CASSAHSGGSTDTQYF. DNA of the CDR3: TGTGCCAGCAGCGCCCATAGCGGGGGGTCCACAGATACGCAGTATTTT.

The chain recombines TRBV5-6 with TRBJ1-2, with TRBD1 matching 11 bases. The germline CDR1 and CDR2 sequences are SGHDT and YYEEEE. Trimming cost V 3 bases and J 2 bases; bases outside gene matches: 3. This CDR3 is built from 15 residues. CDR3 amino acids: CASSSGTGGNYGYTF. As DNA, the CDR3 is TGTGCCAGCAGCTCCGGGACAGGGGGGAACTATGGCTACACCTTC.

The chain links TRBV7-9 to TRBJ2-7; a possible D gene is TRBD2 (6 bases). Germline CDR1 and CDR2: SEHNR and FQNEAQ (reference sequence). Trimming left V 5 bases short and J 2 bases short, with 13 bases between. There are 14 residues in the CDR3. Here the CDR3 DNA reads TGTGCCAGCAGCCGGGGACTTACCGCCTACGAGCAGTACTTC. The encoded protein is CASSRGLTAYEQYF.

Here the CDR3 reads CASSARTSSGANVLTF. CDR3 coding DNA: TGTGCCAGCAGCGCCCGGACTAGTTCCGGGGCCAACGTCCTGACTTTC. This chain joins TRBV7-9 and TRBJ2-6; TRBD2 matches at 7 bases. This CDR3 comprises 16 residues. CDR1 is SEHNR and CDR2 is FQNEAQ in the germline V gene (reference sequence). The junction had 8 bases not matched to a gene; V was cut back by 5 bases and J by 4 bases.

The gene calls are TRBV6-2 or TRBV6-3 and TRBJ2-1, with 8 bases lining up with TRBD1. V lost 5 bases and J lost 0; bases outside the gene matches: 3. Germline V gene data show CDR1 as MNHEY and CDR2 as SVGEGT. The CDR3 is 15 residues long. CDR3 nucleotides: TGTGCCAGCAGTGGGGACAGGAGCTCCTACAATGAGCAGTTCTTC. Amino acids: CASSGDRSSYNEQFF.

The gene calls are TRBV29-1 and TRBJ2-2; 7 bases fit TRBD1. The V gene's germline CDR1 is SQVTM and CDR2 ANQGSEA. V lost 3 bases to trimming and J lost 3 bases; unmatched junction nucleotides: 4. The CDR3 length is 14 residues. The CDR3 is CSVDLTGDTGELFF. The CDR3 DNA reads TGCAGCGTTGATCTAACAGGGGACACCGGGGAGCTGTTTTTT.

The chain is built from TRBV6-2 or TRBV6-3 and TRBJ2-7; weak D call: TRBD1 (7 bases). CDR1 is MNHEY and CDR2 is SVGEGT in the germline V gene. Trimming cost V 0 bases and J 3 bases, with 15 bases left between them. This CDR3 is 16 amino acids long. CDR3 sequence (DNA): TGTGCCAGCAGTTACTCACCCCAGGGGGGTAGCTACGAGCAGTACTTC. It encodes CASSYSPQGGSYEQYF.

The V gene is TRBV6-6, the J gene TRBJ1-2; possible D gene TRBD1, 5 bases. The CDR3 has 15 residues. V lost 0 bases and J 0 bases, leaving 8 bases between the germline ends. The germline V gene encodes CDR1 MNHNY and CDR2 SVGAGI (reference sequence). The CDR3 region has the DNA TGTGCCAGCAGTTACTCGGGGGGTGCTAACTATGGCTACACCTTC. Translated, it gives CASSYSGGANYGYTF.

This clone was counted once. The chain has TRBV12-3 or TRBV12-4 and TRBJ2-5, with D unresolved. CDR3 length equals 11 residues. Deletions cut 6 bases from V and 5 bases from J, with 7 bases between. The CDR3 sequence: CASRYGETQYF. The CDR3 DNA follows: TGTGCCAGCAGGTACGGGGAGACCCAGTACTTC.

The CDR3 coding sequence is TGTGCCAGCAGCTTCCCACCGGGAGGGGGCTTTGGCTACACCTTC. This codes for CASSFPPGGGFGYTF. This chain connects TRBV7-9 to TRBJ1-2, with TRBD1 identical over 7 bases. The CDR3 sequence is 15 residues long. J was trimmed by 7 bases and V by 3 bases; bases with no gene match: 11. Per the germline V gene, CDR1 is SEHNR and CDR2 is FQNEAQ (reference sequence).

This chain connects TRBV18 to TRBJ2-6, with 12 bases lining up with TRBD2. V was pared by 1 base and J by 0 bases, with 4 bases of the junction left unmatched. This CDR3 is built from 19 residues. The V gene's germline CDR1 is KGHSH and CDR2 LQKENI. In DNA form, the CDR3 reads TGTGCCAGCTCACCACGACTAGCGGGGGAAAACTCTGGGGCCAACGTCCTGACTTTC. Amino acid sequence: CASSPRLAGENSGANVLTF.